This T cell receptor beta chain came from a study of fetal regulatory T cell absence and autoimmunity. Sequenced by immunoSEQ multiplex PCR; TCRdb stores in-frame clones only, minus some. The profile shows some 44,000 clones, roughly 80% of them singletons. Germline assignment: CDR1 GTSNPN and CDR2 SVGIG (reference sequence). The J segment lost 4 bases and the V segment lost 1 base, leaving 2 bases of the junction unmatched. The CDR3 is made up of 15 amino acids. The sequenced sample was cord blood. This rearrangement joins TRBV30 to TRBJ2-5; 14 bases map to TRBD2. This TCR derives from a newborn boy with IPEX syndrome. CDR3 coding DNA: TGTGCCTGGAGTGCCGGGACTAGCGGGAGAGAGACCCAGTACTTC. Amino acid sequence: CAWSAGTSGRETQYF.